This T cell receptor beta chain was identified in a study of siplizumab effects on memory and regulatory T cells. Study-wide results and limits: It seemed that naive T cells were more diverse than memory cells and were major contributors to the alloresponse.

The table came from immunoSEQ multiplex PCR; TCRdb's copy has only in-frame clones and leaves some out. The data hold approximately 84,000 clones, with 95% observed a single time. On this clone: Its antigen is currently unknown.

The length of the CDR3 is 15 residues. The TCR originated in a human donor in good health. Sequenced input: CD8+ T cells sorted from blood. The chain carries TRBV5-2 and TRBJ2-5; TRBD1, the table's D call, was not compared with the DNA. TRBV5-2 is termed a pseudogene. The CDR3, as DNA: TGTGCCAGCAGCCAACGTACAGGTGACCAAGAGACCCAGTACTTC. Protein: CASSQRTGDQETQYF.